This is a list of T cell receptor beta chains from one sample in a study of blood T cell repertoires in COVID-19. The data were produced by immunoSEQ multiplex PCR, yet TCRdb's version contains in-frame clones alone and is incomplete. This table has 50,000 to 65,000 clones, roughly 76% appearing once. The sample was peripheral blood. The receptors come from an older woman with acute or convalescent COVID-19. Each CDR3 is given with its conserved first and last residue. Each record gives: CDR3 length, V gene, clone size, J gene, D gene, CDR3 DNA, CDR3 protein. A D gene is named only where the DNA matches it firmly. A row's size may be missing; if present it is once, few, many or a size class.

15	TRBV18	NA	TRBJ1-1	NA	TGTGCCAGCTCACCCATGGGCATATTGAACACTGAAGCTTTCTTT	CASSPMGILNTEAFF
16	TRBV9	NA	TRBJ2-3	NA	TGTGCCAGCAGCGCAAGACCGGGACACCTCACAGATACGCAGTATTTT	CASSARPGHLTDTQYF
13	TRBV14	few	TRBJ2-1	NA	TGTGCCAGCAGCCAAGGAATAGTAAATGAGCAGTTCTTC	CASSQGIVNEQFF
13	TRBV19	NA	TRBJ1-4	NA	TGTGCCAGTAGTCTCCGTTCTTATGAAAAACTGTTTTTT	CASSLRSYEKLFF
15	TRBV6-1	NA	TRBJ2-3	TRBD2	TGTGCCAGCAGTGAAGCAAAAGCGGGGGTGGGTACGCAGTATTTT	CASSEAKAGVGTQYF
15	TRBV5-8	NA	TRBJ1-3	NA	TGTGCCAGCAGCGCGCAGGTCTTCTCTGGAAACACCATATATTTT	CASSAQVFSGNTIYF
14	TRBV19	NA	TRBJ1-2	NA	TGTGCCAGTAGTATAGGAGGGCCGAACTATGGCTACACCTTC	CASSIGGPNYGYTF
14	TRBV7-6	few	TRBJ1-4	NA	TGTGCCAGCAGCCCGACAGCTACTAATGAAAAACTGTTTTTT	CASSPTATNEKLFF
15	TRBV11-3	NA	TRBJ2-1	TRBD2	TGTGCCAGCAGCCCCACTAGCGGGAGAGGGAATGAGCAGTTCTTC	CASSPTSGRGNEQFF
13	TRBV6-5	NA	TRBJ1-5	TRBD1	TGTGCCAGTCAAACAGGGGGCGATCAGCCCCAGCATTTT	CASQTGGDQPQHF
15	TRBV7-9	NA	TRBJ2-5	TRBD2	TGTGCCAGCAGCTTAGCGTCAGCGGGATCAGAGACCCAGTACTTC	CASSLASAGSETQYF
13	TRBV5-1	medium-sized	TRBJ2-2	NA	TGCGCCAGCAGCTTGGCCAGGGATTTGGAGCTGTTTTTT	CASSLARDLELFF
17	TRBV5-4	NA	TRBJ2-1	TRBD2	TGTGCCAGCAGCTTAGAGATCCTAGCGGGAGTAGAAAATGAGCAGTTCTTC	CASSLEILAGVENEQFF
15	TRBV7-2	NA	TRBJ2-2	TRBD1	TGTGCCAGCAGCCCCGGACAGGGGAACACCGGGGAGCTGTTTTTT	CASSPGQGNTGELFF
11	TRBV2	few	TRBJ2-1	NA	TGTGCCAGCAAAACGGACAATGAGCAGTTCTTC	CASKTDNEQFF
10	TRBV20-1	once	TRBJ2-7	NA	TGCAGTGCTAGAAGAGGGAAGCAGTACTTC	CSARRGKQYF
15	TRBV4-1	NA	TRBJ1-5	NA	TGCGCCAGCAGCCAATATACAGCCGGAAATCAGCCCCAGCATTTT	CASSQYTAGNQPQHF
15	TRBV7-2	NA	TRBJ2-2	NA	TGTGCCAGCAGCTTACGACTAGTTGACACCGGGGAGCTGTTTTTT	CASSLRLVDTGELFF
13	TRBV9	NA	TRBJ1-6	NA	TGTGCCAGCAGCGTAGACCGGGATTCACCCCTCCACTTT	CASSVDRDSPLHF
15	TRBV5-1	NA	TRBJ2-1	TRBD2	TGCGCCAGCAGCTTGCTAGCGGGAACATACAATGAGCAGTTCTTC	CASSLLAGTYNEQFF
13	TRBV6-6	NA	TRBJ1-5	NA	TGTGCCAGCACGACAGGATTCAATCAGCCCCAGCATTTT	CASTTGFNQPQHF
13	TRBV15	NA	TRBJ2-4	NA	TGTGCCACCAGCAGAGATCAGGGCAGCATTCAGTACTTC	CATSRDQGSIQYF
15	TRBV9	NA	TRBJ1-3	NA	TGTGCCAGCAGCGTAGGATGGGAGGCGGGAAACACCATATATTTT	CASSVGWEAGNTIYF
15	TRBV7-2	NA	TRBJ2-1	TRBD2	TGTGCCAGCAGCTCCGAAGCGGGGGCTTCTAATGAGCAGTTCTTC	CASSSEAGASNEQFF
14	TRBV4-1	NA	TRBJ1-5	NA	TGCGCCAGCAGCCCACAGGGCGGCAATCAGCCCCAGCATTTT	CASSPQGGNQPQHF
17	TRBV27	few	TRBJ2-7	TRBD1	TGTGCCAGCAGGCTAAGGCTTGGACAGGGCGGGACCTACGAGCAGTACTTC	CASRLRLGQGGTYEQYF
15	TRBV6-5	NA	TRBJ1-1	NA	TGTGCCAGCAGTTACTCGAGGTGGGGGGAGTCTGAAGCTTTCTTT	CASSYSRWGESEAFF
13	TRBV5-4	NA	TRBJ2-3	NA	TGTGCCAGCAGCTTTGAGTTCACAGATACGCAGTATTTT	CASSFEFTDTQYF
18	TRBV10-2	NA	TRBJ2-5	TRBD2	TGCGCCAGCAGATGGACTAGCGGGAGAGGGGGGACCCAAGAGACCCAGTACTTC	CASRWTSGRGGTQETQYF
14	TRBV5-1	NA	TRBJ2-7	TRBD1	TGCGCCAGCAGCACACGGGACAGGTTCCACGAGCAGTACTTC	CASSTRDRFHEQYF
13	TRBV19	once	TRBJ1-2	NA	TGTGCCAGTACCCCGGACAACGTCGGAGGCTACACCTTC	CASTPDNVGGYTF
14	TRBV7-9	NA	TRBJ2-5	NA	TGTGCCAGCAGCGATACTAGCAAAGAAGAGACCCAGTACTTC	CASSDTSKEETQYF
13	TRBV7-8	NA	TRBJ1-1	NA	TGTGCCAGCAGCTTACATCCCAGGACTGAAGCTTTCTTT	CASSLHPRTEAFF
14	TRBV25-1	NA	TRBJ1-6	TRBD1	TGTGCCAGCAACCCGGGACAGGGTAATTCACCCCTCCACTTT	CASNPGQGNSPLHF
15	TRBV3-1/TRBV3-2	NA	TRBJ1-3	TRBD1	TGTGCCAGCCGCAGGGGGCCCCAGGAAGGAGACACCATATATTTT	CASRRGPQEGDTIYF
14	TRBV2	few	TRBJ2-1	NA	TGTGCCAGCAGTGATACTCCTTACAGCAATGAGCAGTTCTTC	CASSDTPYSNEQFF
15	TRBV18	NA	TRBJ1-5	TRBD1	TGTGCCAGCTCTGGGGGGACAGGGCAGGATCAGCCCCAGCATTTT	CASSGGTGQDQPQHF
14	TRBV5-6	NA	TRBJ2-5	TRBD1	TGTGCCAGCAGCCAAAGTGACAGGGTAAAGACCCAGTACTTC	CASSQSDRVKTQYF
14	TRBV4-1	NA	TRBJ2-1	TRBD1	TGCGCCAGCAGACACCGGGACAGGGGGAATGAGCAGTTCTTC	CASRHRDRGNEQFF
13	TRBV3-1/TRBV3-2	NA	TRBJ1-2	TRBD1	TGTGCCAGCAGCCCGACAGGGGACTATGGCTACACCTTC	CASSPTGDYGYTF
14	TRBV30	few	TRBJ1-2	NA	TGTGCCTGGAGTCGTTCCTCGGGGGGCGATGGCTACACCTTC	CAWSRSSGGDGYTF
12	TRBV18	NA	TRBJ1-1	NA	TGTGCCAGCTCCATCACAGGCACTGAAGCTTTCTTT	CASSITGTEAFF
13	TRBV7-8	NA	TRBJ1-5	TRBD1	TGTGCCAGCAGCGCACAGGGGAATCAGCCCCAGCATTTT	CASSAQGNQPQHF
14	TRBV6-5	NA	TRBJ2-7	TRBD2	TGTGCCAGCAGGTCCGGGACTAGAGTGAGGGAGCAGTACTTC	CASRSGTRVREQYF
15	TRBV30	NA	TRBJ2-1	TRBD1	TGTGCCTGTACGGACAGGGACAACCTTGGTAATGAGCAGTTCTTC	CACTDRDNLGNEQFF
15	TRBV7-2	NA	TRBJ1-2	TRBD1	TGTGCCAGCAGCGCCTCCATGGTGACAGGGGTTGGCTACACCTTC	CASSASMVTGVGYTF